What follows are 28 T cell receptor beta chains derived from one specimen sequenced in a study of blood T cell repertoires in COVID-19. Generated by immunoSEQ multiplex PCR, the TCRdb table keeps only in-frame clones and is missing some. Of around 320,000 clones in the sample, roughly 90% were seen once. The sequenced sample was PBMCs or T cells enriched from blood (not recorded which). The receptors derive from a woman in her thirties who had been exposed to COVID-19.

The rearrangement joins TRBV4-2 to TRBJ1-4; 8 nucleotides line up with TRBD1. CDR1 is LGHNA, CDR2 YNFKEQ, per germline. V dropped 0 bases and J dropped 2; count of bases not matched to a gene: 14. The CDR3 runs 20 residues. In DNA, the CDR3 is TGTGCCAGCAGCCAAGATAGGGGGACAGGAACCCTAGGGACTAATGAAAAACTGTTTTTT. It yields the protein CASSQDRGTGTLGTNEKLFF.

This chain connects TRBV11-3 to TRBJ2-6, with 14 bases identical to TRBD2. V lost 5 bases and J lost 1; bases outside the gene matches: 7. CDR3 length: 19 amino acids. CDR1 is SGHNT and CDR2 is YENEEA in the germline V gene. The CDR3 DNA is TGTGCCAGCAGCCCCGGGACTAGCGGGGGCCCATCTGGGGCCAACGTCCTGACTTTC. This translates into CASSPGTSGGPSGANVLTF.

The chain has TRBV4-2 and TRBJ2-1, with D maybe TRBD2 (6 bases). Germline CDR1 and CDR2: LGHNA and YNFKEQ. Trimming shortened V by 3 bases and J by 7 bases, and 13 bases separated the two germline ends. This CDR3 is built from 14 residues. The CDR3 nucleotides are TGTGCCAGCAGCCAGTCTAGAGGGAGGAATGAGCAGTTCTTC. Translation: CASSQSRGRNEQFF.

V and J are TRBV4-3 and TRBJ1-2, with a tentative D call TRBD1 (6 bases). Germline-derived CDR1 and CDR2 are LGHNA and YSLEER. The CDR3 runs to 15 residues. The ends were cut back, 0 bases at V and 6 bases at J, with 14 bases in the middle. The CDR3 nucleotides read TGCGCCAGCAGCCAAGATCTGGAGGGGGGGAATGGCTACACCTTC. It codes for CASSQDLEGGNGYTF.

V and J are TRBV27 and TRBJ2-5; tentative D call: TRBD1 (6 bases). Per the germline V gene, CDR1 is MNHEY and CDR2 is SMNVEV (reference sequence). V was pared by 3 bases and J by 3 bases, with 14 bases between. CDR3 length equals 15 residues. CDR3 in amino acids: CASSFNIRTEETQYF. CDR3 DNA sequence: TGTGCCAGCAGTTTCAATATCAGGACAGAAGAGACCCAGTACTTC.

This sequence joins TRBV7-2 and TRBJ2-3; D may be TRBD2 (5 bases). V was cut by 5 bases and J by 3 bases, with 15 bases left in between. This CDR3 contains 15 residues. In germline, CDR1 is SGHTA, CDR2 FQGNSA. CDR3 in DNA: TGTGCCAGCAGCGTGGGAGAGATAGCGACAGATACGCAGTATTTT. It is translated as CASSVGEIATDTQYF.

This clone was seen once. The genes are TRBV27 and TRBJ2-7, with a possible D match to TRBD2 (6 bases). Looked up from germline, CDR1 is MNHEY and CDR2 is SMNVEV (reference sequence). Between the trimmed V and J ends, which lost 5 bases and 0 bases, there was a span of 14 bases. This CDR3 has 15 residues. DNA of the CDR3: TGTGCCAGCAGTCGCGGGGACGGTTACTCCTACGAGCAGTACTTC. Protein product: CASSRGDGYSYEQYF.

The chain has TRBV7-3 and TRBJ2-3, with 9 bases that match TRBD1. The germline gives CDR1 SGHTA, CDR2 FQGTGA. Trimming cost V 1 base and J 1 base; bases outside gene matches: 3. CDR3 length: 16 amino acids. The CDR3 protein is CASSLRRTGGTDTQYF. CDR3 sequence (DNA): TGTGCCAGCAGCTTAAGGAGGACAGGGGGCACAGATACGCAGTATTTT.

V gene TRBV4-1 combines with J gene TRBJ2-5, with TRBD2 matching 8 bases. This CDR3 has 16 residues. The germline gives CDR1 MGHRA, CDR2 YSYEKL. The junction had 8 bases not matched to a gene; V was cut back by 4 bases and J by 1 base. The CDR3 loop reads CASSPLAGRRQETQYF. CDR3 sequence (DNA): TGCGCCAGCAGCCCCTTAGCGGGGCGTCGCCAAGAGACCCAGTACTTC.

J is TRBJ1-1 and V is TRBV7-9; D not certain. Between the trimmed V and J ends, which lost 5 bases and 4 bases, there was a span of 14 bases. This CDR3 is built from 14 residues. Looked up from germline, CDR1 is SEHNR and CDR2 is FQNEAQ (reference sequence). This CDR3 reads CASSPGGHVTEAFF. The CDR3 DNA is TGTGCCAGCAGCCCCGGAGGTCATGTCACTGAAGCTTTCTTT.

Written as DNA, the CDR3 is TGCGCCAGCAGCTTTGGTCCTAGCGGGAGCACAGATACGCAGTATTTT. Its translation: CASSFGPSGSTDTQYF. The chain recombines TRBV5-1 with TRBJ2-3, with 8 bases identical to TRBD2. Germline trimming cut 2 bases from V and 0 bases from J; bases unmatched to any gene: 5. CDR3 size: 16 residues. The germline V gene encodes CDR1 SGHRS and CDR2 YFSETQ.

The rearrangement links TRBV12-3 or TRBV12-4 to TRBJ1-1, with a tentative D call TRBD1 (6 bases). This CDR3 spans 13 amino acids. The ends were cut back, 6 bases at V and 7 bases at J, with 15 bases in the middle. The CDR3 protein is CASRSTGRVEAFF. In DNA form, the CDR3 reads TGTGCCAGCAGATCTACAGGGCGGGTTGAAGCTTTCTTT.

This chain connects TRBV28 to TRBJ1-4, with a tentative D call TRBD1 (5 bases). Trimming took 5 bases from V and 2 from J, leaving 15 bases between them. Germline V gene sequence: CDR1 MDHEN, CDR2 SYDVKM. This CDR3 is built from 16 residues. The CDR3, as DNA: TGTGCCAGCAGTCTACTGGGGGGAGCCACTAATGAAAAACTGTTTTTT. This sequence encodes CASSLLGGATNEKLFF.

V usage is TRBV13 and J usage is TRBJ1-2, with TRBD1 identical over 7 bases. CDR3 length: 18 amino acids. CDR1 PRHDT and CDR2 FYEKMQ come from the germline V gene (reference sequence). V was pared by 0 bases and J by 4 bases, with 14 bases of the junction left unmatched. CDR3 loop: CASSLGLGGQGRAYGYTF. CDR3 DNA: TGTGCCAGCAGCTTAGGCCTAGGGGGCCAGGGGCGAGCCTATGGCTACACCTTC.

This chain links TRBV5-5 with TRBJ2-1, with 15 bases fitting TRBD2. J gave up 5 bases and V 4 bases, and 10 bases lay outside the gene matches. The CDR3 consists of 18 residues. CDR1 and CDR2 from the germline V gene are SGHKS and YYEKEE (reference sequence). CDR3 in DNA: TGTGCCAGCAGCCCGGGACTAGCGGGGGGTCCTTTGAACAATGAGCAGTTCTTC. Residues: CASSPGLAGGPLNNEQFF.

In the case of this clone: The sample holds other DNA sequences that translate to the same CDR3. The rearrangement uses TRBV5-1 and TRBJ2-2, with 9 bases aligning to TRBD2. V gave up 0 bases and J gave up 2 bases; unmatched junction bases: 2. The CDR3 contains 16 residues. The V gene's germline CDR1 is SGHRS and CDR2 YFSETQ. CDR3 loop: CASSLVAGANTGELFF. The CDR3 coding sequence is TGCGCCAGCAGCTTGGTAGCGGGGGCAAACACCGGGGAGCTGTTTTTT.

The rearrangement links TRBV5-5 to TRBJ1-2; D gene uncertain. The V end was cut by 0 bases, the J end by 8 bases, with 11 bases between. The CDR3 has 13 residues. Germline lookup yields CDR1 SGHKS and CDR2 YYEKEE (reference sequence). The CDR3 protein is CASSLVVPRGYTF. For the CDR3, the DNA is TGTGCCAGCAGCTTGGTGGTGCCACGGGGCTACACCTTC. Full variable domain (missing parts from reference TRBV5-5 and TRBJ1-2): DAGVTQSPTHLIKTRGQQVTLRCSPISGHKSVSWYQQVLGQGPQFIFQYYEKEERGRGNFPDRFSARQFPNYSSELNVNALLLGDSALYLCASSLVVPRGYTFGSGTRLTVV.

The rearrangement joins TRBV5-4 to TRBJ2-7; D might be TRBD2 (5 bases). Trimming removed 4 bases at V and 6 bases at J, with 17 bases between. CDR1 and CDR2 from the germline V gene are SGHNT and YYREEE (reference sequence). The CDR3 spans 14 residues. DNA of the CDR3: TGTGCCAGCAGCATTATCGGGGTGGCGGGCGAGCAGTACTTC. As protein: CASSIIGVAGEQYF.

This chain connects TRBV28 to TRBJ2-1; 8 bases match TRBD2. Unmatched junction bases numbered 4, after V lost 8 bases and J lost 10 bases. Looked up from germline, CDR1 is MDHEN and CDR2 is SYDVKM. There are 11 residues in the CDR3. The DNA of the CDR3 is TGTGCCAGCTCGGGACTAGGGGAGCAGTTCTTC. It encodes CASSGLGEQFF.

CDR3 residues: CASSMLDTLYGYTF. Here the CDR3 DNA reads TGTGCCAGTAGTATGCTGGACACACTCTATGGCTACACCTTC. The rearrangement uses TRBV19 and TRBJ1-2, with D maybe TRBD1 (5 bases). Trimming took off 3 bases at V and 4 bases at J, with 12 bases between the two ends. This CDR3 contains 14 residues. Germline CDR1 and CDR2: LNHDA and SQIVND (reference sequence). The variable domain in full, completed from reference TRBV19 and TRBJ1-2, reads DGGITQSPKYLFRKEGQNVTLSCEQNLNHDAMYWYRQDPGQGLRLIYYSQIVNDFQKGDIAEGYSVSREKKESFPLTVTSAQKNPTAFYLCASSMLDTLYGYTFGSGTRLTVV.

The J gene is TRBJ1-5, the V gene TRBV12-3 or TRBV12-4, with D maybe TRBD1 (6 bases). V lost 8 bases and J 6 bases, leaving 14 bases between the germline ends. The length of the CDR3 is 13 residues. CDR3 sequence: CASQTQGSQPQHF. The CDR3, as DNA: TGTGCCAGCCAAACACAGGGAAGTCAGCCCCAGCATTTT.

The rearrangement joins TRBV24-1 to TRBJ2-7; a possible D gene is TRBD2 (5 bases). Trimming shortened V by 6 bases and J by 2 bases, and 19 bases separated the two germline ends. Germline V lookup: CDR1 KGHDR, CDR2 SFDVKD. CDR3 size: 16 residues. In nucleotides, the CDR3 is TGTGCCACCAGTCCCAATTCGGGAAAACCTACCTACGAGCAGTACTTC. This gives the protein CATSPNSGKPTYEQYF.

V and J are TRBV5-4 and TRBJ1-2; 8 bases fit TRBD1. In germline, CDR1 is SGHNT, CDR2 YYREEE (reference sequence). The CDR3 length is 13 residues. Trimming cost V 4 bases and J 7 bases; bases outside gene matches: 6. The CDR3 nucleotides are TGTGCCAGCAGCGAGGACAGGGTTTTTGGCTACACCTTC. It is translated as CASSEDRVFGYTF.

The rearrangement joins TRBV5-1 to TRBJ2-6; D uncertain. Trimming removed 4 bases at V and 0 bases at J, with 8 bases between. The germline V gene has CDR1 SGHRS and CDR2 YFSETQ. This CDR3 has 15 amino acids. The CDR3 loop reads CASSVLSSGANVLTF. CDR3 nucleotide sequence: TGCGCCAGCAGCGTTCTAAGCTCTGGGGCCAACGTCCTGACTTTC.

The sample holds one count of this clone. The chain combines TRBV19 with TRBJ1-4; 11 bases align to TRBD1. Germline V CDR1 and CDR2: LNHDA, SQIVND (reference sequence). J lost 0 bases, V lost 5 bases, and 5 bases had no gene match. The CDR3 sequence is 17 residues long. CDR3 bases: TGTGCCAGTAGTCGCCGGGACAGGGGGTCAACTAATGAAAAACTGTTTTTT. Its protein is CASSRRDRGSTNEKLFF.

V is TRBV12-3 or TRBV12-4 and J is TRBJ2-7, with TRBD1 matching over 9 bases. The V gene end was trimmed by 9 bases and the J gene end by 4 bases; junction bases not matched to a gene: 7. This CDR3 is 13 amino acids long. DNA for the CDR3: TGTGCCAGTAGGGGGACAGGGATTTACGAGCAGTACTTC. Amino acid sequence: CASRGTGIYEQYF.

The sample holds one count of this clone. V gene TRBV13 combines with J gene TRBJ2-1; 10 positions match TRBD2. The V gene's germline CDR1 is PRHDT and CDR2 FYEKMQ (reference sequence). The V segment lost 2 bases and the J segment 0 bases; nucleotides outside the gene matches: 10. CDR3 length: 19 residues. The CDR3 coding sequence is TGTGCCAGCAGCTTAAGAACCGGGACTAGCGCCCCCTCCTACAATGAGCAGTTCTTC. It encodes CASSLRTGTSAPSYNEQFF.

This clone was observed a single time. At one boundary the junction diverges from the germline segment, which might be a read error. The chain carries TRBV6-5 and TRBJ1-4; a weak D match, TRBD1 (5 bases). The CDR3 sequence is 14 residues long. Germline CDR1 is MNHEY and CDR2 is SVGAGI. The CDR3 here is CASSTPGGGLSPNF. As DNA, the CDR3 is TGTGCCAGCAGTACCCCCGGGGGGGGACTCTCACCGAATTTT.